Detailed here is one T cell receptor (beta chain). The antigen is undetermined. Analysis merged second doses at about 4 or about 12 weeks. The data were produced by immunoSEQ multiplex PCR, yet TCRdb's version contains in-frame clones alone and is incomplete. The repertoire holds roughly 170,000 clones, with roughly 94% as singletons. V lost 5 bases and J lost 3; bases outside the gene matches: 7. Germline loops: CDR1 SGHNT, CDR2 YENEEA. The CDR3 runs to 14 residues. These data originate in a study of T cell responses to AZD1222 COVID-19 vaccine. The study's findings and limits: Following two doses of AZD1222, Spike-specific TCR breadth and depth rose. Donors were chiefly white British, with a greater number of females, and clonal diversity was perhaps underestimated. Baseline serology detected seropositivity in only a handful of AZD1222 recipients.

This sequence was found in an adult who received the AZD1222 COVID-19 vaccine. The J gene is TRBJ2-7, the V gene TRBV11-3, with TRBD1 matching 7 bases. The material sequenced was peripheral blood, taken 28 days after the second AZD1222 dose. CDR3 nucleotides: TGTGCCAGCAGCGCTCGGACAGGCTACTACGAGCAGTACTTC. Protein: CASSARTGYYEQYF.